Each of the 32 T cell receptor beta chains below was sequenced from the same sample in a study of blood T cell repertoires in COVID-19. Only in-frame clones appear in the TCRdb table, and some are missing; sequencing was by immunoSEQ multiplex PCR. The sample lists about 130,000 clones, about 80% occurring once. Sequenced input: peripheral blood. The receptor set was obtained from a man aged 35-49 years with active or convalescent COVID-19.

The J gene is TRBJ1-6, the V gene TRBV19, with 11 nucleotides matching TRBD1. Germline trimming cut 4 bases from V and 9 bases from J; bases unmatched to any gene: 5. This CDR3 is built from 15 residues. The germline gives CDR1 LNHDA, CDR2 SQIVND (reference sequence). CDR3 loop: CASSTSGTGGSPLHF. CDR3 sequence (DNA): TGTGCCAGTAGTACCTCCGGGACAGGGGGTTCACCCCTCCACTTT. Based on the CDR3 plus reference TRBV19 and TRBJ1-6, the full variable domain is DGGITQSPKYLFRKEGQNVTLSCEQNLNHDAMYWYRQDPGQGLRLIYYSQIVNDFQKGDIAEGYSVSREKKESFPLTVTSAQKNPTAFYLCASSTSGTGGSPLHFGNGTRLTVT.

CDR3 nucleotides: TGTGCCAGCAGTTTTCTTAATAAAGCGCTGCAGAGGAATGAGCAGTTCTTC. This encodes CASSFLNKALQRNEQFF. The genes are TRBV6-2 or TRBV6-3 and TRBJ2-1; unclear D gene. Germline V gene data show CDR1 as MNHEY and CDR2 as SVGEGT. This CDR3 has 17 residues. Trimming left V 4 bases short and J 7 bases short, with 23 bases between.

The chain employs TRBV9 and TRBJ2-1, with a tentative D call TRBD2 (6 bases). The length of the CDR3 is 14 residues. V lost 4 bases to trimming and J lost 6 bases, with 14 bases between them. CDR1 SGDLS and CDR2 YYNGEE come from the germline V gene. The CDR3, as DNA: TGTGCCAGCAGCTGGGCGGGCGGGGTCAATGAGCAGTTCTTC. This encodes CASSWAGGVNEQFF.

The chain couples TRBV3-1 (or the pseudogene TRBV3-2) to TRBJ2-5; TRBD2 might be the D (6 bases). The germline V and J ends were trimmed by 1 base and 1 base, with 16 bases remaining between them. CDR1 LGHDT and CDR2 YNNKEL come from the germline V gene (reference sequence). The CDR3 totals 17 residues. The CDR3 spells CASSQVGGESSQETQYF. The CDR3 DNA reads TGTGCCAGCAGCCAAGTGGGCGGGGAGAGTTCCCAAGAGACCCAGTACTTC.

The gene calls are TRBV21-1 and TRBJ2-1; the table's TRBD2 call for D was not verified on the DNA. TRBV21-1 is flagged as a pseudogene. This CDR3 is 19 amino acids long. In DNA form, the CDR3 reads TGTGCCAGCAGCAAAGTGGTAGGTAGCGGGGAGGGCTCCTACAATGAGCAGTTCTTC. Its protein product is CASSKVVGSGEGSYNEQFF.

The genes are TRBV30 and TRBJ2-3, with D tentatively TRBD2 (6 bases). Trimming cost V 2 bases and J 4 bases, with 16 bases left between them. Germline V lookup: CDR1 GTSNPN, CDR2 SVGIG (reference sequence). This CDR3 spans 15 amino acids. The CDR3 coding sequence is TGTGCCTGGAGTTCCTCTACGGGGGTGGCAGATACGCAGTATTTT. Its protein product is CAWSSSTGVADTQYF.

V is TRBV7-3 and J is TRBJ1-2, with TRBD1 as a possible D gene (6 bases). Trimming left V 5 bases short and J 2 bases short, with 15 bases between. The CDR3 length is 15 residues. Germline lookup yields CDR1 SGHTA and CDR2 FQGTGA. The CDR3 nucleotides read TGTGCCAGCAGCGTCTCCGGGGACACGAACTATGGCTACACCTTC. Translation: CASSVSGDTNYGYTF.

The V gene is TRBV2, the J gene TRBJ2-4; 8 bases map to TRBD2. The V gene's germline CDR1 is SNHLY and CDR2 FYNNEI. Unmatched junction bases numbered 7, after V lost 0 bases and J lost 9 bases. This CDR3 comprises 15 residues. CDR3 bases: TGTGCCAGCAGTGAAGCGGGAGCGGGGGCGGTCATTCAGTACTTC. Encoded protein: CASSEAGAGAVIQYF.

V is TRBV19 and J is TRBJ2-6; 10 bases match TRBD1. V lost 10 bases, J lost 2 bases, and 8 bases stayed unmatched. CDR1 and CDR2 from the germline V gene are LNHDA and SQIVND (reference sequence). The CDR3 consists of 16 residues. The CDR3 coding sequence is TGTGCCACCACGAAGGGGACAGGGGCTGGGGCCAACGTCCTGACTTTC. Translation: CATTKGTGAGANVLTF.

CDR3 nucleotide sequence: TGTGCCACCAGATTAGGGGGAGACGGTGGCTACACCTTC. Translating gives CATRLGGDGGYTF. This chain uses TRBV24-1 with TRBJ1-2, with a weak D call TRBD1 (6 bases). Germline CDR1 and CDR2: KGHDR and SFDVKD. The length of the CDR3 is 13 residues. Trimming removed 7 bases from V and 7 bases from J, with 15 bases in between.

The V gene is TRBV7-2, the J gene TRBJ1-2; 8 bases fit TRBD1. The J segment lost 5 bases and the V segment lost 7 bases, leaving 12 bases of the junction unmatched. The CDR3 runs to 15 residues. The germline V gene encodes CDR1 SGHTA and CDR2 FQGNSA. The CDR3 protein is CASIPGGAGWYGYTF. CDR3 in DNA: TGTGCCAGCATTCCAGGGGGCGCAGGGTGGTATGGCTACACCTTC.

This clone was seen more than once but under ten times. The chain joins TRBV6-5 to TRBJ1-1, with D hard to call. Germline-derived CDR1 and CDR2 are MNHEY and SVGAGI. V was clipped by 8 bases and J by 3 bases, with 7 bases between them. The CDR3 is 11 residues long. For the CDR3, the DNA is TGTGCCAGCGTTCTTTACACTGAAGCTTTCTTT. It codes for CASVLYTEAFF.

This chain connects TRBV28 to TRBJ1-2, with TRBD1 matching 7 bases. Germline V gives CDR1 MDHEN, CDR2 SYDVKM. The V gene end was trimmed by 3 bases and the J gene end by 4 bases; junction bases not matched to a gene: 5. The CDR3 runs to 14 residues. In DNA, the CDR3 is TGTGCCAGCAGTTTTGGGGCAGGGGGCTATGGCTACACCTTC. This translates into CASSFGAGGYGYTF.

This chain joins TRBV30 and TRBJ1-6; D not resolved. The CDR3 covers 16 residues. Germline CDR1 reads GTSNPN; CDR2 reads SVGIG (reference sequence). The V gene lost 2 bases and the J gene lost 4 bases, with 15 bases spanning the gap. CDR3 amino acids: CAWSTQWAYYNSPLHF. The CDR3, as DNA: TGTGCCTGGAGTACCCAGTGGGCGTATTATAATTCACCCCTCCACTTT.

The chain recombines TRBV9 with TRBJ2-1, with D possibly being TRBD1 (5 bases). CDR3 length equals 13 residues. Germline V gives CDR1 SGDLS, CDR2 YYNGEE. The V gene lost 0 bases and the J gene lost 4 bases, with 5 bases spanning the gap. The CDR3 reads CASSVGTYNEQFF. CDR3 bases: TGTGCCAGCAGCGTAGGGACATACAATGAGCAGTTCTTC.

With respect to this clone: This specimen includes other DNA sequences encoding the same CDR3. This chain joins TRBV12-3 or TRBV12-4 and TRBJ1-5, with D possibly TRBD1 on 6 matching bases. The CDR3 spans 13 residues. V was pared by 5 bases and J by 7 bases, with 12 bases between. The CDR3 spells CASSLGGGQPQHF. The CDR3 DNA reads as TGTGCCAGCAGTCTGGGAGGGGGACAGCCCCAGCATTTT.

CDR3 sequence reads: CASSFSSHTIYF. The CDR3 nucleotides read TGTGCCAGCAGTTTTAGCTCGCACACCATATATTTT. The V call is TRBV12-3 or TRBV12-4, the J call TRBJ1-3; D is uncertain. V was cut by 3 bases and J by 8 bases, with 8 bases left in between. This CDR3 has 12 residues.

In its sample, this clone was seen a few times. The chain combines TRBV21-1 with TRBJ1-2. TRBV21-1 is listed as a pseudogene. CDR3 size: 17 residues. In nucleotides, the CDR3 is TGTGCCAGCAGCAAAGAAAGACTGCTCGGGGGGCTGGGTGGCTACACCTTC. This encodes CASSKERLLGGLGGYTF.

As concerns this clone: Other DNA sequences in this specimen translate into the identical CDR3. The CDR3 is CASRQGGNQPQHF. The CDR3 DNA reads TGTGCCAGCAGGCAAGGGGGCAATCAGCCCCAGCATTTT. This chain uses TRBV27 with TRBJ1-5, with D possibly TRBD1 on 5 matching bases. With 6 bases removed from V and 2 bases from J, the gap between germline ends came to 8 bases. The germline V gene encodes CDR1 MNHEY and CDR2 SMNVEV (reference sequence). The CDR3 sequence is 13 residues long.

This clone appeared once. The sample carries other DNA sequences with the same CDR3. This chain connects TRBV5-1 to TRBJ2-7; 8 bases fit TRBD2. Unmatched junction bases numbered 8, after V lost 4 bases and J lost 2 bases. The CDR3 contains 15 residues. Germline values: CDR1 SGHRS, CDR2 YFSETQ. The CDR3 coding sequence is TGCGCCAGCAGCCTCGGGGGGGAGGGACCCTACGAGCAGTACTTC. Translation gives CASSLGGEGPYEQYF.

The CDR3 is CASRGPRNGELFF. CDR3 coding DNA: TGTGCCAGCAGGGGGCCGAGGAACGGGGAGCTGTTTTTT. V is TRBV12-3 or TRBV12-4 and J is TRBJ2-2; D may be TRBD1 (5 bases). The CDR3 spans 13 residues. The germline V and J ends were trimmed by 6 bases and 7 bases, with 12 bases remaining between them.

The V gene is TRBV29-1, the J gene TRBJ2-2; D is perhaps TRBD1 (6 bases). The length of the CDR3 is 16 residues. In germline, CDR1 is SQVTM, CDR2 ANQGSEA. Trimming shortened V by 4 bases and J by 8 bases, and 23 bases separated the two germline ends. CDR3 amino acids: CSVAAMGAGNLGELFF. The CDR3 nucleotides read TGCAGCGTTGCGGCCATGGGGGCAGGGAATTTAGGGGAGCTGTTTTTT.

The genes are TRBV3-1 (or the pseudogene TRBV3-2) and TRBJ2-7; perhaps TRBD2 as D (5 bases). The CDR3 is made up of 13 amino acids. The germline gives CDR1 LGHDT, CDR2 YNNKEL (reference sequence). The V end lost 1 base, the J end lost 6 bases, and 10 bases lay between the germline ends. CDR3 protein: CASSQAEGGEQYF. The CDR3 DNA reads TGTGCCAGCAGCCAAGCTGAGGGTGGCGAGCAGTACTTC.

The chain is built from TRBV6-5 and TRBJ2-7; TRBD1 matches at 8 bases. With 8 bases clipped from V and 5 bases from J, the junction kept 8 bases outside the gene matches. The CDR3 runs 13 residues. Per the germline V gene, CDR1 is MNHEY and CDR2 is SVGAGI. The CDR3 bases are TGTGCCAGCCGTCACGGACAGGGCAACGAGCAGTACTTC. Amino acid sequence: CASRHGQGNEQYF.

The CDR3, as DNA: TGCGCCAGCAGCTTCGGCGCCACAGAGAACACTGAAGCTTTCTTT. Its protein product is CASSFGATENTEAFF. V and J are TRBV5-1 and TRBJ1-1; D gene uncertain. Trimming cost V 2 bases and J 1 base, with 12 bases left between them. The CDR3 has 15 residues. The germline V gene encodes CDR1 SGHRS and CDR2 YFSETQ.

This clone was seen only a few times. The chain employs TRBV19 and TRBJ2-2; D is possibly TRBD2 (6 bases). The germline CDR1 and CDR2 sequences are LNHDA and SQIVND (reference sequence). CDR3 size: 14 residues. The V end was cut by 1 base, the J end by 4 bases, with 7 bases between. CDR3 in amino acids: CASSIVEGTGELFF. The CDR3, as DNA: TGTGCCAGTAGTATAGTGGAGGGCACCGGGGAGCTGTTTTTT.

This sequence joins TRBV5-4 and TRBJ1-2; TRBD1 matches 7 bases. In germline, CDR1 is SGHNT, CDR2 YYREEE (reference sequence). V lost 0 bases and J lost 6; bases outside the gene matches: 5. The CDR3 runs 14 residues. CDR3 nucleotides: TGTGCCAGCAGCTTGGTCGGGCAGGGGGATGGCTACACCTTC. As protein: CASSLVGQGDGYTF. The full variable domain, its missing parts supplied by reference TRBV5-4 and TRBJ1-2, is ETGVTQSPTHLIKTRGQQVTLRCSSQSGHNTVSWYQQALGQGPQFIFQYYREEENGRGNFPPRFSGLQFPNYSSELNVNALELDDSALYLCASSLVGQGDGYTFGSGTRLTVV.

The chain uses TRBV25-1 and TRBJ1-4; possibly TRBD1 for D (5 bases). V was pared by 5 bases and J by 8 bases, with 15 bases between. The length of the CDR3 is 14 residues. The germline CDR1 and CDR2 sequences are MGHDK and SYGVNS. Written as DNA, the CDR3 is TGTGCCAGCAGTAGGATAGGGGTTAACGAAAAACTGTTTTTT. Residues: CASSRIGVNEKLFF.

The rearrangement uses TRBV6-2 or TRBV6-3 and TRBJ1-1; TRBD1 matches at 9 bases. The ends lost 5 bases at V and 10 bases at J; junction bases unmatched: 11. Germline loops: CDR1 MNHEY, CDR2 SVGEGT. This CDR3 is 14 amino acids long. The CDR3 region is CASSRQKGQGVAFF. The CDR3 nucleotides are TGTGCCAGCAGTCGACAAAAGGGACAGGGAGTAGCTTTCTTT.

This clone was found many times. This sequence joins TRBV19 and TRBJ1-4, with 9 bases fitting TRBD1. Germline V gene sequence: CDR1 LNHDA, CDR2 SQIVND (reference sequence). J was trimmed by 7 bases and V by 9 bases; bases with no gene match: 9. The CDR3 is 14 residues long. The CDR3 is CASEQGASGEKLFF. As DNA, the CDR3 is TGTGCCAGCGAACAGGGGGCGAGTGGTGAAAAACTGTTTTTT.

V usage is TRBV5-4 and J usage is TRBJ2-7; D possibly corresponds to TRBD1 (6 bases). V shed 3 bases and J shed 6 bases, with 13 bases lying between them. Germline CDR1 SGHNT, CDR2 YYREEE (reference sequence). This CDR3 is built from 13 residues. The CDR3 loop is CASSSPGVPEQYF. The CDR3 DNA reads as TGTGCCAGCAGCTCACCAGGGGTCCCCGAGCAGTACTTC. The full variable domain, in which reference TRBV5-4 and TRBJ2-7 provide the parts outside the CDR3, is ETGVTQSPTHLIKTRGQQVTLRCSSQSGHNTVSWYQQALGQGPQFIFQYYREEENGRGNFPPRFSGLQFPNYSSELNVNALELDDSALYLCASSSPGVPEQYFGPGTRLTVT.

CDR3 DNA sequence: TGTGCCAGCATTGCGGAAACCGGGGAGCTGTTTTTT. Residues: CASIAETGELFF. The V gene is TRBV7-3, the J gene TRBJ2-2; D is unresolved. Germline-derived CDR1 and CDR2 are SGHTA and FQGTGA. The CDR3 is made up of 12 amino acids. V was shortened by 7 bases and J by 5 bases, with 8 bases between the two germline ends.